Reported below is one T cell receptor beta chain. This table comes from immunoSEQ multiplex PCR, and its TCRdb copy is limited to in-frame clones, with some not included. The repertoire has about 150,000 clones, 88% of them found once; the top ten carry under 2.5%. The germline CDR1 and CDR2 sequences are SEHNR and FQNEAQ (reference sequence). The CDR3 is 14 amino acids. Trimming cost V 6 bases and J 4 bases; bases outside gene matches: 7. This record comes from a study of blood T cell repertoires in COVID-19. Overall study: T cells, B-cell-depleted T cells, or PBMCs provided the cDNA or gDNA that served as material.

V and J are TRBV7-9 and TRBJ1-2; 8 nucleotides agree with TRBD1. The clonotype was recovered from a woman between 65 and 79 years old with acute or convalescent COVID-19. Sequenced sample: peripheral blood. This CDR3 is CASRGQGGAYGYTF. The CDR3 coding sequence is TGTGCCAGCAGAGGACAGGGAGGGGCCTATGGCTACACCTTC. The variable domain in full, with the rest retrieved from reference TRBV7-9 and TRBJ1-2, is DTGVSQNPRHKITKRGQNVTFRCDPISEHNRLYWYRQTLGQGPEFLTYFQNEAQLEKSRLLSDRFSAERPKGSFSTLEIQRTEQGDSAMYLCASRGQGGAYGYTFGSGTRLTVV.